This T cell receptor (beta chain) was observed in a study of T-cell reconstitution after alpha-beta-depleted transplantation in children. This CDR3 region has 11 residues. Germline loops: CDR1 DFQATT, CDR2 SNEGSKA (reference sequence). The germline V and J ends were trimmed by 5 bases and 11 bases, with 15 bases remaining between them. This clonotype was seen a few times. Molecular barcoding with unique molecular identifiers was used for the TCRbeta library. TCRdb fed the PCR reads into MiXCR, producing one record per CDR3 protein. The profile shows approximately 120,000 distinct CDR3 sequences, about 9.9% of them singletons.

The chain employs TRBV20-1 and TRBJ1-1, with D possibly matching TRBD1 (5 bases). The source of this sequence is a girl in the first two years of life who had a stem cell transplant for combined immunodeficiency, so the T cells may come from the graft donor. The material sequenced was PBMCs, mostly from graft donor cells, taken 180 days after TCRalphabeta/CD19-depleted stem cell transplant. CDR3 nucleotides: TGCAGTGCTGAGGGAGGAAGGGGCGCTTTCTTT. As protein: CSAEGGRGAFF.